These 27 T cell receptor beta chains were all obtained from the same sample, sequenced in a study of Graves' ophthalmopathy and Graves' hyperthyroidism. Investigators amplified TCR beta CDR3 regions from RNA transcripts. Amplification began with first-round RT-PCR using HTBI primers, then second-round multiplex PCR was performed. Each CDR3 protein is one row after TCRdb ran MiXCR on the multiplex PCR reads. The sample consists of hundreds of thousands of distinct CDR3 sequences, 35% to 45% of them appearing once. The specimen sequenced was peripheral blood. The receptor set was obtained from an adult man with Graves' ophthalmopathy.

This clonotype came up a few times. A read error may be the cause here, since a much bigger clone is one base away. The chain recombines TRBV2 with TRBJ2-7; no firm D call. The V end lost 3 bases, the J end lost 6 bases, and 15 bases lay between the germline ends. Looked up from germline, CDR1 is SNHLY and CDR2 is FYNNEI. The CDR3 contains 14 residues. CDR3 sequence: CASSDPPAGPEQYF. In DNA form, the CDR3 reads TGTGCCAGCAGTGACCCCCCCGCCGGGCCCGAGCAGTACTTC. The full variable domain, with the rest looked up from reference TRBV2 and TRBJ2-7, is EPEVTQTPSHQVTQMGQEVILRCVPISNHLYFYWYRQILGQKVEFLVSFYNNEISEKSEIFDDQFSVERPDGSNFTLKIRSTKLEDSAMYFCASSDPPAGPEQYFGPGTRLTVT.

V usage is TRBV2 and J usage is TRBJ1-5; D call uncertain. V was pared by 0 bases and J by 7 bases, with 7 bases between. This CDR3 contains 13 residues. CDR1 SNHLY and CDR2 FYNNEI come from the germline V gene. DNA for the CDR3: TGTGCCAGCAGTGAAGCGCTGGGGCAGCCCCAGCATTTT. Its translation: CASSEALGQPQHF.

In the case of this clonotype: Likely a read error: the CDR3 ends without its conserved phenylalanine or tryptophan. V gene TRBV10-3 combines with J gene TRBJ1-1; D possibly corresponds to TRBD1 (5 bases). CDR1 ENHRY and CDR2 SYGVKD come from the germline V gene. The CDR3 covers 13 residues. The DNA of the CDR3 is TGTGCCAGCAGTTCAGGGATCAGGACTGAAGCTTTCCTT. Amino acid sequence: CASSSGIRTEAFL.

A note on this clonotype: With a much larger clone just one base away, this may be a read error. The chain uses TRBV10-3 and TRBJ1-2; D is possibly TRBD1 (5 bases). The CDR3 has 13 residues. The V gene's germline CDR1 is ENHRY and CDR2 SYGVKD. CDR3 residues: CANSYSRGAGYTF. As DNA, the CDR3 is TGTGCCAACAGTTACTCGAGGGGAGCCGGCTACACCTTC.

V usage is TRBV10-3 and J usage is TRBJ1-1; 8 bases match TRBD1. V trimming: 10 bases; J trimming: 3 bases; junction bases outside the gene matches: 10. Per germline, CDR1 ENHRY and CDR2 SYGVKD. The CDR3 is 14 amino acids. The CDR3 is CATASGDRYTEAFF. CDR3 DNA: TGTGCCACCGCTAGCGGGGACAGGTACACTGAAGCTTTCTTT.

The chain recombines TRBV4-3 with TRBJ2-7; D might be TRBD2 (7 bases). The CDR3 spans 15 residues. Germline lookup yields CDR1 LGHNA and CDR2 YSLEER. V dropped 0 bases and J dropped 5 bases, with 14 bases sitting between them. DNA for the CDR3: TGCGCCAGCAGCCAAGATAGGGGGGGGTACCACGAGCAGTACTTC. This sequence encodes CASSQDRGGYHEQYF.

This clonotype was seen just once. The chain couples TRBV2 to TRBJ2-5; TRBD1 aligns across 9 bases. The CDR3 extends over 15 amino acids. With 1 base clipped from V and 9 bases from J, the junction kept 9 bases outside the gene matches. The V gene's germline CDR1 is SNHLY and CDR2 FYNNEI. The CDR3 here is CASSEGQGVNQPQYF. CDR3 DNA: TGTGCCAGCAGTGAAGGACAGGGGGTTAATCAGCCCCAGTACTTC.

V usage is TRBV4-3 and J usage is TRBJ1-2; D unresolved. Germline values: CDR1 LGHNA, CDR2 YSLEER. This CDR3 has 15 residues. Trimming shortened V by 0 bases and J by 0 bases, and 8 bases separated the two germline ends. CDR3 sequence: CASSQEGRSNYGYTF. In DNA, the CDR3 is TGCGCCAGCAGCCAAGAGGGCAGGTCTAACTATGGCTACACCTTC.

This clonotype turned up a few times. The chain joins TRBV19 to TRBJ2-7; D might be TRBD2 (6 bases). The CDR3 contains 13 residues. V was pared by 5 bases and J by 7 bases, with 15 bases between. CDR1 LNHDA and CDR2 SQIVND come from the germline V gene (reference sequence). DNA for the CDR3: TGTGCCAGTAGTCTCGGGGACTCGGGGGAGCAGTACTTC. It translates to CASSLGDSGEQYF.

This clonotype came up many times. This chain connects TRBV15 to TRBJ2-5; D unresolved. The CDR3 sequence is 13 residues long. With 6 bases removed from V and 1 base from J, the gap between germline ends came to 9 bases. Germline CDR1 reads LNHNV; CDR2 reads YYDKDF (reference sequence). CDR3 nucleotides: TGTGCCACCAGTCATTCAGTCCAAGAGACCCAGTACTTC. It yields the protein CATSHSVQETQYF.

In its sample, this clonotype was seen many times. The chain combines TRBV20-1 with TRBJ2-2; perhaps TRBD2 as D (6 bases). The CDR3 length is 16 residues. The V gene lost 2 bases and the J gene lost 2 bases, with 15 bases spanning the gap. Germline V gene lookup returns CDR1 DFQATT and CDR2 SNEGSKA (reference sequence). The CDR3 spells CSARPPGTGNTGELFF. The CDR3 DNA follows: TGCAGTGCTAGACCGCCCGGGACTGGTAACACCGGGGAGCTGTTTTTT.

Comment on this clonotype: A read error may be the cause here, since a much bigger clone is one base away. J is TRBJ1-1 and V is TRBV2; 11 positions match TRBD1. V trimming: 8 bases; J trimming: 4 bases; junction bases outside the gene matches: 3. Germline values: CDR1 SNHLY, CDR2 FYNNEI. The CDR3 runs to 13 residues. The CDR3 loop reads CASGGTGGTEAFF. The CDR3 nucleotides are TGTGCCAGCGGTGGGACAGGGGGCACTGAAGCTTTCTTT. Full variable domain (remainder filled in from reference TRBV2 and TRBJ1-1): EPEVTQTPSHQVTQMGQEVILRCVPISNHLYFYWYRQILGQKVEFLVSFYNNEISEKSEIFDDQFSVERPDGSNFTLKIRSTKLEDSAMYFCASGGTGGTEAFFGQGTRLTVV.

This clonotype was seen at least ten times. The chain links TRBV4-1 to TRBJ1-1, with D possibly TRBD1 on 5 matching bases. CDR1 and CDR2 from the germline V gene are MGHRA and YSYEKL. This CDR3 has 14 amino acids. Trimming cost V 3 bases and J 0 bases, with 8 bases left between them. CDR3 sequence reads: CASSQGRMNTEAFF. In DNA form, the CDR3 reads TGCGCCAGCAGCCAGGGACGAATGAACACTGAAGCTTTCTTT.

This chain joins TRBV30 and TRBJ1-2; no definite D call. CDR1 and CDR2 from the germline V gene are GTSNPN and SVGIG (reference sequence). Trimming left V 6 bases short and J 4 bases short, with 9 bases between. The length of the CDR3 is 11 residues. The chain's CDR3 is CACGESYGYTF. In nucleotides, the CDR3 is TGTGCCTGCGGGGAGAGCTATGGCTACACCTTC.

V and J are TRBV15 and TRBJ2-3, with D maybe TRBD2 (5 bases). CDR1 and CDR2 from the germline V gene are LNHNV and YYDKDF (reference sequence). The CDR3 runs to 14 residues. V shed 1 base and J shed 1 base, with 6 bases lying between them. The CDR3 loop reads CATSRVSGTDTQYF. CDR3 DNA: TGTGCCACCAGCAGAGTTAGCGGCACAGATACGCAGTATTTT.

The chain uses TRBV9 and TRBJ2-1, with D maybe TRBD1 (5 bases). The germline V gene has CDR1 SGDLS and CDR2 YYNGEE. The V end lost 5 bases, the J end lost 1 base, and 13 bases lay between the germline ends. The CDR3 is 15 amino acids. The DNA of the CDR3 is TGTGCCAGCAGTTCAGGGTCTTCGTCCTACAATGAGCAGTTCTTC. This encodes CASSSGSSSYNEQFF.

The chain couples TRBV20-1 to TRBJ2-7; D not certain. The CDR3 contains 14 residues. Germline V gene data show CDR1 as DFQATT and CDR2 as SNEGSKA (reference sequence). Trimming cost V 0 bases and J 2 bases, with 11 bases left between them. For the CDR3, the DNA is TGCAGTGCTAGAGACCCGGGCGCAGCCTACGAGCAGTACTTC. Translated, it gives CSARDPGAAYEQYF.

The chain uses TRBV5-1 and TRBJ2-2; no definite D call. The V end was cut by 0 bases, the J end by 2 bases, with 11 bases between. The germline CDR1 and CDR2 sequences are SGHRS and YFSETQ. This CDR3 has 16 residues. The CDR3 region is CASSLEPTTNTGELFF. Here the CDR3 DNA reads TGCGCCAGCAGCTTGGAGCCAACCACAAACACCGGGGAGCTGTTTTTT. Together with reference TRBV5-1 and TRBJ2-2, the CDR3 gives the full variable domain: KAGVTQTPRYLIKTRGQQVTLSCSPISGHRSVSWYQQTPGQGLQFLFEYFSETQRNKGNFPGRFSGRQFSNSRSEMNVSTLELGDSALYLCASSLEPTTNTGELFFGEGSRLTVL.

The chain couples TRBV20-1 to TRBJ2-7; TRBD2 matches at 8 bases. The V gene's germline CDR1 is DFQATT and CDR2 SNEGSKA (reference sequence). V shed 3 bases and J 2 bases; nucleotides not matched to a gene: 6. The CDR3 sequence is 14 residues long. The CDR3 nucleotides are TGCAGTGCTAGTCGTAGCGGGGTAGCCTACGAGCAGTACTTC. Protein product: CSASRSGVAYEQYF.

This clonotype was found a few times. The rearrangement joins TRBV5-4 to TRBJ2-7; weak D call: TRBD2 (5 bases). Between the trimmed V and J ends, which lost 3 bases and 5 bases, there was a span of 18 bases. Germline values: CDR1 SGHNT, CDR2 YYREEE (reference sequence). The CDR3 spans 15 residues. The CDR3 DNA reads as TGTGCCAGCAGCTCAGCTTTGTTGGGAGTCAACGAGCAGTACTTC. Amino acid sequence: CASSSALLGVNEQYF.

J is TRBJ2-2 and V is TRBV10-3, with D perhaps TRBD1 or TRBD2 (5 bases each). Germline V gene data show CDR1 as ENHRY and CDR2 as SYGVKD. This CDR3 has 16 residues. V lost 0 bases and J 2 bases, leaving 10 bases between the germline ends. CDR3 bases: TGTGCCATCAGTGAGTCGGGGGACGGAAACACCGGGGAGCTGTTTTTT. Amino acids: CAISESGDGNTGELFF.

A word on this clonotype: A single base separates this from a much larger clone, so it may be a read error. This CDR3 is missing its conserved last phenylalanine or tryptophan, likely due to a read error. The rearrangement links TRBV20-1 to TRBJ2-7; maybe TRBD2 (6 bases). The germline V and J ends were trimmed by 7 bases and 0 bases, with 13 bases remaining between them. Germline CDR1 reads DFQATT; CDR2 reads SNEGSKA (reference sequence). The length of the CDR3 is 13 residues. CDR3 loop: CSGSRDPSYEQYC. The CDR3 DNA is TGCAGTGGCTCGCGGGACCCCTCCTACGAGCAGTACTGC.

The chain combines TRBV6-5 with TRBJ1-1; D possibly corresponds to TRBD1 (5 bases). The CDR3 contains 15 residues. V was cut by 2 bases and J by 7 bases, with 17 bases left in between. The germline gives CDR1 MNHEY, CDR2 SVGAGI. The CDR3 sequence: CASSYGLPPGGEAFF. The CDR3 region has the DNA TGTGCCAGCAGTTACGGGCTTCCTCCGGGGGGTGAAGCTTTCTTT.

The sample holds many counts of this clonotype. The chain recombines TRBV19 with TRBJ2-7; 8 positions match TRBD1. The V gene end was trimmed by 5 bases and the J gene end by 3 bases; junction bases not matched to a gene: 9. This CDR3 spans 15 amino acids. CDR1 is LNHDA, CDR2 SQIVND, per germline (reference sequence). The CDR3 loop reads CASSASPGTGYEQYF. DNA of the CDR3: TGTGCCAGTAGTGCCTCTCCCGGGACAGGCTACGAGCAGTACTTC.

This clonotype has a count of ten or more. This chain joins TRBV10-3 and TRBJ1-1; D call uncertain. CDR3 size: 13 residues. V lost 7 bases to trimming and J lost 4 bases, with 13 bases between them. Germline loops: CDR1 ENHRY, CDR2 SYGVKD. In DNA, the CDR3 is TGTGCCATCACCCCCCTGGGAGGCACTGAAGCTTTCTTT. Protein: CAITPLGGTEAFF.

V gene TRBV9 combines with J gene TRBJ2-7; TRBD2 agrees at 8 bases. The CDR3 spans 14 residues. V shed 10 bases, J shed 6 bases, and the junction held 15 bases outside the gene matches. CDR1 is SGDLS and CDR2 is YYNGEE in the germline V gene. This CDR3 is CASLGTSGRAEQYF. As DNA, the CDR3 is TGTGCCTCCCTGGGCACTAGCGGACGAGCCGAGCAGTACTTC.

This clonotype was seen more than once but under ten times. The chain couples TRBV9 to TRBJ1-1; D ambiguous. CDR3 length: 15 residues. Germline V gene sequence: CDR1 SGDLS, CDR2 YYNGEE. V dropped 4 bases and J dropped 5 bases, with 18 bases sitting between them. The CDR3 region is CASSPREDPRTEAFF. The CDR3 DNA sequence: TGTGCCAGCAGCCCCCGTGAGGACCCGAGGACTGAAGCTTTCTTT.